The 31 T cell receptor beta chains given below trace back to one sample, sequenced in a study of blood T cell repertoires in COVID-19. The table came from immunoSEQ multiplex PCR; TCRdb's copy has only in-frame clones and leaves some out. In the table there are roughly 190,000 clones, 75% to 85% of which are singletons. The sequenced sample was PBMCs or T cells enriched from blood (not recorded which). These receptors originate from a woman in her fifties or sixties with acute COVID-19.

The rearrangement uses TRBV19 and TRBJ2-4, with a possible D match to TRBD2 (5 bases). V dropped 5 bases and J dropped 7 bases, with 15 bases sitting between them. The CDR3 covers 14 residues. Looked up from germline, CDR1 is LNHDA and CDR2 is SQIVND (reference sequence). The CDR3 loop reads CASSQMGRGNIQYF. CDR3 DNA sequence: TGTGCCAGTAGTCAGATGGGCCGAGGGAACATTCAGTACTTC. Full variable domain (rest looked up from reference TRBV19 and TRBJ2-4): DGGITQSPKYLFRKEGQNVTLSCEQNLNHDAMYWYRQDPGQGLRLIYYSQIVNDFQKGDIAEGYSVSREKKESFPLTVTSAQKNPTAFYLCASSQMGRGNIQYFGAGTRLSVL.

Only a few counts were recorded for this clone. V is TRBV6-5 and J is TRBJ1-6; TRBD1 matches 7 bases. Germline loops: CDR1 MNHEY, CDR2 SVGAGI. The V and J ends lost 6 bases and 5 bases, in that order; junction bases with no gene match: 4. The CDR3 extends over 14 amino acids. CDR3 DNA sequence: TGTGCCAGCAGGCCGGGACAGAATAATTCACCCCTCCACTTT. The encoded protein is CASRPGQNNSPLHF.

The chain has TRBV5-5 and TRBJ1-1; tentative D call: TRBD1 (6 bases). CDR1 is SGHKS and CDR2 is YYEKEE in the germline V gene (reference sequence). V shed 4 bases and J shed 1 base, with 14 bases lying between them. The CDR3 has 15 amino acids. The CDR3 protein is CASSPATDRNTEAFF. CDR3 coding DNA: TGTGCCAGCAGCCCCGCCACGGACAGGAACACTGAAGCTTTCTTT.

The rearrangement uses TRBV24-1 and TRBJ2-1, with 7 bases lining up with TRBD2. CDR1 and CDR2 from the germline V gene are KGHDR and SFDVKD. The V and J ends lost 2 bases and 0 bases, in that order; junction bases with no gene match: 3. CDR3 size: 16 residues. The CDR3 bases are TGTGCCACCAGTGATTCGCGGGGGAGCTCCTACAATGAGCAGTTCTTC. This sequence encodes CATSDSRGSSYNEQFF.

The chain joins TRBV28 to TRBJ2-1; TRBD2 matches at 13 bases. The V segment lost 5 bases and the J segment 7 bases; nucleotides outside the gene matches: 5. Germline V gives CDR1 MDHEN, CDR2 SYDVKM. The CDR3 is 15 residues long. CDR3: CASSLGLAGQNEQFF. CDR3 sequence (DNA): TGTGCCAGCAGTCTGGGACTAGCGGGGCAAAATGAGCAGTTCTTC.

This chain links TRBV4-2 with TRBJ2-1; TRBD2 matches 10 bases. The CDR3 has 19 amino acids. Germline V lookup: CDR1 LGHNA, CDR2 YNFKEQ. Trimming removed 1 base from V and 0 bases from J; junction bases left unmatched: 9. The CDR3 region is CASSQAGLAGVTSYNEQFF. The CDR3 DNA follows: TGTGCCAGCAGCCAAGCTGGGCTAGCGGGGGTCACCTCCTACAATGAGCAGTTCTTC.

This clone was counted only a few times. CDR3 in DNA: TGTGCCAGCAGCCAAGGGGGACTAGCGGGCACAGATACGCAGTATTTT. Translation: CASSQGGLAGTDTQYF. The J gene is TRBJ2-3, the V gene TRBV3-1 (or the pseudogene TRBV3-2); 11 bases are shared with TRBD2. V gave up 1 base and J gave up 1 base; unmatched junction bases: 1. The CDR3 contains 16 residues. Per germline, CDR1 LGHDT and CDR2 YNNKEL (reference sequence).

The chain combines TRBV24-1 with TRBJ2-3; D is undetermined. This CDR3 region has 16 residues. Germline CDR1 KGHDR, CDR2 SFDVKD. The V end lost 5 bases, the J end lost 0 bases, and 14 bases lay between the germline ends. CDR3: CATSVKRGSSTDTQYF. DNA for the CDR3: TGTGCCACCAGTGTGAAAAGAGGCTCTAGCACAGATACGCAGTATTTT.

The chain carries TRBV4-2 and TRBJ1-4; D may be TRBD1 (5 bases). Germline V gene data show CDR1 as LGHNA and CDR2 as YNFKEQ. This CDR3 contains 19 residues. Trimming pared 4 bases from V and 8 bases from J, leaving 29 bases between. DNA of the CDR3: TGTGCCAGCAGCCCATACAGGTTAAGCGAGGACCGACAAGGAGAAAAACTGTTTTTT. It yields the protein CASSPYRLSEDRQGEKLFF.

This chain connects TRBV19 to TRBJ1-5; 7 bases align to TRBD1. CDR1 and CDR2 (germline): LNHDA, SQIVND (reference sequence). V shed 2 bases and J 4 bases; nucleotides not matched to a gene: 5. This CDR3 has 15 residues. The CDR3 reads CASSIWAGGNQPQHF. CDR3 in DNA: TGTGCCAGTAGTATATGGGCAGGGGGAAATCAGCCCCAGCATTTT. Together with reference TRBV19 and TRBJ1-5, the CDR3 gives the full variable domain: DGGITQSPKYLFRKEGQNVTLSCEQNLNHDAMYWYRQDPGQGLRLIYYSQIVNDFQKGDIAEGYSVSREKKESFPLTVTSAQKNPTAFYLCASSIWAGGNQPQHFGDGTRLSIL.

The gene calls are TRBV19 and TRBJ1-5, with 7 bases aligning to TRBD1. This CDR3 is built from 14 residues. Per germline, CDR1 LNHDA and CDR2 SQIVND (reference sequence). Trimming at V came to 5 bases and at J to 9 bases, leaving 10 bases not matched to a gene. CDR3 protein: CASSAGTDWSPQHF. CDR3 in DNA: TGTGCCAGTAGTGCAGGGACAGACTGGTCGCCCCAGCATTTT.

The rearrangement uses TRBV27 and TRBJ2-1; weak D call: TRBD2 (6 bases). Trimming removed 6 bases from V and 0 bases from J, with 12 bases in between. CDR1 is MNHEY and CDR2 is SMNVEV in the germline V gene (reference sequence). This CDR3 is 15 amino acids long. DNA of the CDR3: TGTGCCAGCAGCTACCGGGGGAGCTCCTACAATGAGCAGTTCTTC. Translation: CASSYRGSSYNEQFF.

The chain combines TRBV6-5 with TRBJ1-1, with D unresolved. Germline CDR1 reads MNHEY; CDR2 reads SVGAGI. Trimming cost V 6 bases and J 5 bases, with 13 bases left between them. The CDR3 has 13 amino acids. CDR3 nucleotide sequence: TGTGCCAGCAGACTGGAGCTGGAGACTGAAGCTTTCTTT. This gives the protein CASRLELETEAFF.

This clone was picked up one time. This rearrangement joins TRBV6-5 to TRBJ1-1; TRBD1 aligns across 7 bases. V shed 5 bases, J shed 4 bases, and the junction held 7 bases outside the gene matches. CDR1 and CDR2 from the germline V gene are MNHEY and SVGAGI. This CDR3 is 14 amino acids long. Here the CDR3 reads CASSIQGPLTEAFF. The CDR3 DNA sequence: TGTGCCAGCAGTATACAGGGGCCGCTCACTGAAGCTTTCTTT.

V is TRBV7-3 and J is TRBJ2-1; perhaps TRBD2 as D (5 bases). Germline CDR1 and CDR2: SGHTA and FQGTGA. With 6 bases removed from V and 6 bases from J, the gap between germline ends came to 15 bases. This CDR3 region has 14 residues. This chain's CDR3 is CASSLLGRGNEQFF. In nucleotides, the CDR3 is TGTGCCAGCAGTCTCCTTGGACGGGGCAATGAGCAGTTCTTC.

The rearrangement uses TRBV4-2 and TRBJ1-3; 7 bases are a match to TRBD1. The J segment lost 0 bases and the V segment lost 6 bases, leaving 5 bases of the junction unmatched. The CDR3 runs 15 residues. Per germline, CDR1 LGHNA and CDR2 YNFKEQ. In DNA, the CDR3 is TGTGCCAGCAGAAACGACAGGGCCTCTGGAAACACCATATATTTT. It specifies CASRNDRASGNTIYF.

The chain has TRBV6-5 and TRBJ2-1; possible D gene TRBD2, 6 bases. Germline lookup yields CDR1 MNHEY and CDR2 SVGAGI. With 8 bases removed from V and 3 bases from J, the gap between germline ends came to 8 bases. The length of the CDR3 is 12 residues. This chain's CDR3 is CASRGLYNEQFF. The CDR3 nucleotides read TGTGCCAGCCGGGGACTCTACAATGAGCAGTTCTTC.

In DNA, the CDR3 is TGTGCCAGCAGTCTCTCCGGGACAGGGAAGGGTTACGAGCAGTTCTTC. As protein: CASSLSGTGKGYEQFF. The V call is TRBV25-1, the J call TRBJ2-1, with 9 bases matching TRBD1. CDR3 length: 16 amino acids. Losses at the gene ends were 5 bases for V and 10 bases for J; bases not matched to a gene: 15. CDR1 and CDR2 (germline): MGHDK, SYGVNS.

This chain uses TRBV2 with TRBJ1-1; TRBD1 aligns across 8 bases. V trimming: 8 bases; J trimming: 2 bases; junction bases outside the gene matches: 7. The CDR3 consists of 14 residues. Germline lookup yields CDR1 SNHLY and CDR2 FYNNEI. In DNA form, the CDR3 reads TGTGCCAGCCGGACGACAGGGGAAAACACTGAAGCTTTCTTT. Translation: CASRTTGENTEAFF.

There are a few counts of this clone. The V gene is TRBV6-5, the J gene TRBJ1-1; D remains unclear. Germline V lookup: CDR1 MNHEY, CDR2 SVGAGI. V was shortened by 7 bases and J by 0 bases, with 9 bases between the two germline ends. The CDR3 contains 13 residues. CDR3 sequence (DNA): TGTGCCAGCATGGCGGGCATGAACACTGAAGCTTTCTTT. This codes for CASMAGMNTEAFF.

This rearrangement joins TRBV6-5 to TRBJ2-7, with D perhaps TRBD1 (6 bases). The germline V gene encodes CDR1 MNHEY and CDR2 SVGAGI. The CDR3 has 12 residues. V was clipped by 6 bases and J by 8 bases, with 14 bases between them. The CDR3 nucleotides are TGTGCCAGCAGCCCCACAGGGTTGCAGCAGTACGTC. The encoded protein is CASSPTGLQQYV.

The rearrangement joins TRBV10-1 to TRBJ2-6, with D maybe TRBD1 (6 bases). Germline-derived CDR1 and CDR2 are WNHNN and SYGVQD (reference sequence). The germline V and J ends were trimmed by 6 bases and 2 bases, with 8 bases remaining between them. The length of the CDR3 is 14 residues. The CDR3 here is CASSGTTGANVLTF. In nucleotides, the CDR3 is TGCGCCAGCAGCGGGACAACTGGGGCCAACGTCCTGACTTTC.

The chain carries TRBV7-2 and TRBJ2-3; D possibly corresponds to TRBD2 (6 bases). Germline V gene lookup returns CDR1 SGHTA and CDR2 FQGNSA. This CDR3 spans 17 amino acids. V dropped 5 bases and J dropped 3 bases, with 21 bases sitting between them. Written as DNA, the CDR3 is TGTGCCAGCAGCCTCCGGTACGGGGGACCTAATACAGATACGCAGTATTTT. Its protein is CASSLRYGGPNTDTQYF.

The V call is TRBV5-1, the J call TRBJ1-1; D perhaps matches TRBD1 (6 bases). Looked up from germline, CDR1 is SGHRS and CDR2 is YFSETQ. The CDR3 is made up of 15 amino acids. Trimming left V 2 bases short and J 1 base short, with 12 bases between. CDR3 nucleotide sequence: TGCGCCAGCAGCTTACACCCGACAGGGAACACTGAAGCTTTCTTT. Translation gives CASSLHPTGNTEAFF.

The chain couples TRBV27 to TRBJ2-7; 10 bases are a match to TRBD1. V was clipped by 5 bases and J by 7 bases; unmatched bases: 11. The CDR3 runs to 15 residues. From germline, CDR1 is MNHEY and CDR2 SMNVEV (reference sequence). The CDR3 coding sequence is TGTGCCAGCAGTAACTCCGGGACAGGGGTGGCAGAGCAGTACGTC. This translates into CASSNSGTGVAEQYV.

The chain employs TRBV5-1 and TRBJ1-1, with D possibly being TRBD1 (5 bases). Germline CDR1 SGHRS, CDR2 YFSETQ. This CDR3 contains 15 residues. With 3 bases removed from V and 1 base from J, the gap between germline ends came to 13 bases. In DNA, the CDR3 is TGCGCCAGCAGCTCGGAACAGGCGCCGAACACTGAAGCTTTCTTT. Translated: CASSSEQAPNTEAFF.

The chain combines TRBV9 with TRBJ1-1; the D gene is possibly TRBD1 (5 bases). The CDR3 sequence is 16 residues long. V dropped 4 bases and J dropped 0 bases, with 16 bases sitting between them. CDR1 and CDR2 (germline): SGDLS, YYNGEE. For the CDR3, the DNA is TGTGCCAGCAGCTCACCAGGTGGGGCCATGAACACTGAAGCTTTCTTT. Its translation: CASSSPGGAMNTEAFF.

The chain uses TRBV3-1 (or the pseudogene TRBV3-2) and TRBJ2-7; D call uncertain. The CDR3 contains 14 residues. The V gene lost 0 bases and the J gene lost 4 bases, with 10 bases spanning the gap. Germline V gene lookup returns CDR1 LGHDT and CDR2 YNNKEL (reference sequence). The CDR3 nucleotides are TGTGCCAGCAGCCAAGATAACTACGGGTACGAGCAGTACGTC. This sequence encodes CASSQDNYGYEQYV.

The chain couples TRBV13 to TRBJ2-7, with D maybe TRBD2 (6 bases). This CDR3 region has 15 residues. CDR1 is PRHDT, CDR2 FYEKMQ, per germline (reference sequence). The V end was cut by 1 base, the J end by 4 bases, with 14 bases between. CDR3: CASSLAGDSGYEQYV. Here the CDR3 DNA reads TGTGCCAGCAGCTTAGCGGGGGACTCTGGGTACGAGCAGTACGTC.

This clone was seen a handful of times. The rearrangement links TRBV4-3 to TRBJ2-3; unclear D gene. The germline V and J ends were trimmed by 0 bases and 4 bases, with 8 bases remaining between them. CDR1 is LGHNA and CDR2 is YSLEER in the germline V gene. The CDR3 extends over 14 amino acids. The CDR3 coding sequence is TGCGCCAGCAGCCAAGATCGGCGGCCAGATACGCAGTATTTT. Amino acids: CASSQDRRPDTQYF.

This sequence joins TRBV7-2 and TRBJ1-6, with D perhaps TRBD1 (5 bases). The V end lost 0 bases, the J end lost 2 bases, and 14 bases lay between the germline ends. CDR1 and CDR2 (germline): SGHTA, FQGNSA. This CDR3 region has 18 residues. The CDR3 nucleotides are TGTGCCAGCAGCTTAGCCTGGGGGGGGAGGACCTATAATTCACCCCTCCACTTT. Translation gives CASSLAWGGRTYNSPLHF.